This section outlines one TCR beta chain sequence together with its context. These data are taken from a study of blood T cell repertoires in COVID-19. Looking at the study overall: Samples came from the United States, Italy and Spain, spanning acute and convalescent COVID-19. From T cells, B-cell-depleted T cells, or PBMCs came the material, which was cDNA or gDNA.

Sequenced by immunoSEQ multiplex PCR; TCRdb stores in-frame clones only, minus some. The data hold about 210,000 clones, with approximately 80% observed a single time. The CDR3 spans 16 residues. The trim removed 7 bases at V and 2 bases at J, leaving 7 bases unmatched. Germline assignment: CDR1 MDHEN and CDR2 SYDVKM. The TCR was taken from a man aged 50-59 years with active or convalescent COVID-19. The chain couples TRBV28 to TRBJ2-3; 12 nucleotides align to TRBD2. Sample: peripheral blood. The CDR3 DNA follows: TGTGCCAGCAACCTAGCGGGAGGGCCCCCCACAGATACGCAGTATTTT. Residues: CASNLAGGPPTDTQYF.